A selection of T cell receptor beta chains follows, all from one sample in a study of OX40 agonist ivuxolimab in advanced cancers. Only in-frame clones appear in the TCRdb table, and some are missing; sequencing was by immunoSEQ multiplex PCR. The sample lists about 21,000 clones; about 85% were seen once. The source material was CD4+ or CD8+ T cells sorted from blood, sampled in a trial of the OX40 agonist ivuxolimab. The receptors derive from an adult with an advanced solid tumor such as melanoma, head and neck, liver or kidney cancer. The CDR3 runs from the conserved cysteine through the conserved F or W. A D gene is named only where the DNA matches it firmly. Not every row has a clone size; where given, it reads once, few, many or a size class.

TRBJ2-7	TRBD2	-	TRBV29-1	CSVEGVAGGYREQYF	TGCAGCGTTGAAGGTGTAGCGGGGGGGTATCGGGAGCAGTACTTC
TRBJ1-2	TRBD1	medium-sized	TRBV27	CASSRGGWDGYTF	TGTGCCAGCAGTAGAGGGGGCTGGGATGGCTACACCTTC
TRBJ2-3	TRBD2	once	TRBV2	CASRGSGLAGGSTDTQYF	TGTGCCAGCAGAGGGTCGGGACTAGCGGGGGGGAGCACAGATACGCAGTATTTT
TRBJ1-1	-	-	TRBV6-5	CASRPGRGEAFF	TGTGCCAGCAGGCCAGGGAGAGGTGAAGCTTTCTTT
TRBJ2-7	TRBD2	once	TRBV5-1	CASSETSGGAGNEQYF	TGCGCCAGCAGCGAGACTAGCGGGGGGGCTGGTAACGAGCAGTACTTC
TRBJ2-1	-	-	TRBV30	CAWSSGQGNEQFF	TGTGCCTGGAGTTCCGGGCAGGGGAATGAGCAGTTCTTC
TRBJ2-1	-	once	TRBV4-1	CASSPSIGWQTNEQFF	TGCGCCAGCAGCCCAAGTATTGGTTGGCAAACCAATGAGCAGTTCTTC
TRBJ2-3	-	once	TRBV14	CASSPFTTSPPSTDTQYF	TGTGCCAGCAGCCCCTTCACGACTAGTCCCCCCTCCACAGATACGCAGTATTTT
TRBJ1-1	-	-	TRBV14	CASSQDWVTEAFF	TGTGCCAGCAGCCAAGATTGGGTGACTGAAGCTTTCTTT
TRBJ1-1	-	-	TRBV10-2	CASRGVGATEAFF	TGCGCCAGCAGGGGGGTAGGGGCCACTGAAGCTTTCTTT
TRBJ2-1	TRBD2	-	TRBV5-1	CASSLASGGLGSNEQFF	TGCGCCAGCAGCTTGGCTAGCGGGGGGCTAGGGTCCAATGAGCAGTTCTTC
TRBJ1-1	-	-	TRBV7-9	CASSFYREGAFF	TGTGCCAGCAGCTTTTACAGGGAGGGTGCTTTCTTT
TRBJ2-3	TRBD2	-	TRBV27	CASTLAGGTDTQYF	TGTGCCAGCACCTTAGCGGGGGGCACAGATACGCAGTATTTT
TRBJ2-7	-	-	TRBV18	CASSPPRQAVYYEQYF	TGTGCCAGCTCACCCCCCAGGCAGGCGGTGTACTACGAGCAGTACTTC
TRBJ1-1	-	once	TRBV13	CASRWGAEAFF	TGTGCCAGCCGGTGGGGGGCTGAAGCTTTCTTT
TRBJ2-1	-	-	TRBV9	CASSAEGDYYNEQFF	TGTGCCAGCAGCGCCGAGGGGGACTACTACAATGAGCAGTTCTTC
TRBJ1-5	-	-	TRBV9	CASSVAENQPQHF	TGTGCCAGCAGCGTAGCGGAGAATCAGCCCCAGCATTTT
TRBJ1-2	-	-	TRBV27	CASSLFGDNGYTF	TGTGCCAGCAGTTTATTTGGGGATAATGGCTACACCTTC
TRBJ1-5	-	-	TRBV25-1	CASSELWACNQPQHF	TGTGCCAGCAGTGAATTGTGGGCCTGCAATCAGCCCCAGCATTTT
TRBJ1-4	-	-	TRBV21-1	CASSATGTGLGVANEKLFF	TGTGCCAGCAGCGCCACCGGGACAGGCCTAGGAGTGGCTAATGAAAAACTGTTTTTT
TRBJ2-7	TRBD1	-	TRBV7-9	CASRAQGAEVQYF	TGTGCCAGCAGGGCCCAGGGGGCGGAAGTCCAGTACTTC
TRBJ2-5	-	-	TRBV28	CASTGVAWETQYF	TGTGCCAGCACGGGTGTCGCATGGGAGACCCAGTACTTC
TRBJ2-3	TRBD2	-	TRBV5-1	CASISGLAGGPSSTDTQYF	TGCGCCAGCATCTCAGGACTAGCGGGGGGTCCAAGTAGCACAGATACGCAGTATTTT
TRBJ1-2	-	-	TRBV6-1	CASSESGWGNGYTF	TGTGCCAGCAGTGAATCGGGGTGGGGGAATGGCTACACCTTC
TRBJ2-3	-	once	TRBV27	CASIGPFGTDTQYF	TGTGCCAGCATTGGACCGTTCGGCACAGATACGCAGTATTTT
TRBJ2-5	TRBD1	few	TRBV6-6	CASSSGQGTDQETQYF	TGTGCCAGCAGTTCCGGACAGGGGACCGACCAAGAGACCCAGTACTTC
TRBJ2-7	TRBD1	-	TRBV5-1	CASSLRDSAYEQYF	TGCGCCAGCAGTCTCCGGGACAGTGCTTACGAGCAGTACTTC
TRBJ2-1	TRBD1	-	TRBV5-1	CASSFGTGGYEQFF	TGCGCCAGCAGCTTCGGGACAGGGGGCTATGAGCAGTTCTTC
TRBJ2-4	TRBD1	-	TRBV7-8	CASSSPRQGTAKNIQYF	TGTGCCAGCAGCAGCCCACGACAGGGCACAGCCAAAAACATTCAGTACTTC
TRBJ2-3	TRBD2	-	TRBV7-9	CASSSLLAGSTDTQYF	TGTGCCAGCAGCTCCCTGTTAGCGGGGAGCACAGATACGCAGTATTTT
TRBJ1-2	-	few	TRBV2	CASLVGLSGYTF	TGTGCCAGCCTCGTCGGGTTGTCCGGCTACACCTTC
TRBJ1-4	-	-	TRBV29-1	CSGISNNEKLFF	TGCAGCGGAATCAGTAATAATGAAAAACTGTTTTTT
TRBJ2-7	-	-	TRBV11-2	CASSLGFGPYEQYF	TGTGCCAGCAGCTTGGGGTTTGGCCCCTACGAGCAGTACTTC
TRBJ2-7	-	once	TRBV19	CASSIGAGHYEQYF	TGTGCCAGTAGTATTGGGGCTGGGCACTACGAGCAGTACTTC
TRBJ2-3	-	-	TRBV5-1	CASSLRSGDTDTQYF	TGCGCCAGCAGCTTGCGGTCAGGGGACACAGATACGCAGTATTTT
TRBJ2-7	-	-	TRBV27	CASSLGSAGNEQYF	TGTGCCAGCAGTTTAGGTTCGGCAGGGAACGAGCAGTACTTC
TRBJ2-7	-	once	TRBV7-9	CASSQTAGPYEQYF	TGTGCCAGCAGCCAGACCGCAGGGCCCTACGAGCAGTACTTC
TRBJ2-7	-	-	TRBV10-2	CASSEPFRDWNSYEQYF	TGCGCCAGCAGTGAGCCGTTCCGGGACTGGAACTCCTACGAGCAGTACTTC
TRBJ2-2	TRBD1	-	TRBV4-1	CASSQLGTGRTGELFF	TGCGCCAGCAGCCAACTTGGGACAGGGCGCACCGGGGAGCTGTTTTTT